The TCR beta chain under discussion was sequenced for a study of response to subunit inactivated influenza vaccine. Whole-study findings and limits: Each seasonal influenza vaccination, the authors suggested, recruits few new T cells.

In this sample, this clonotype turned up many times. No antigen is known for it. Via MiXCR, TCRdb re-called the RT-PCR reads, giving one row per CDR3 protein. The sample consists of 590,000 or so distinct CDR3 sequences, about 15% of them appearing once. V lost 0 bases, J lost 4 bases, and 18 bases lay in between. This CDR3 comprises 17 residues. CDR1 and CDR2 (germline): KGHSH, LQKENI. The J gene is TRBJ2-5, the V gene TRBV18; D could derive from TRBD1 or TRBD2 (5 bases each). The TCR comes from a man between 45 and 60 years old who received an inactivated influenza vaccine. The specimen comprised PBMCs from blood, sampled approximately 15 days before vaccination. The CDR3 coding sequence is TGTGCCAGCTCACCACCGGGACGGACCAGTAAAGTAGAGACCCAGTACTTC. This encodes CASSPPGRTSKVETQYF.